The 2 T cell receptor beta chains reported below all come from one sample, sequenced in a study of blood T cell repertoires in COVID-19. Assay used: immunoSEQ multiplex PCR; TCRdb lists only in-frame clones, some missing. Here the sample spans around 170,000 clones, less than 90% being singletons. The sample was peripheral blood. The receptors were sampled from a man in his fifties or sixties with acute or convalescent COVID-19.

The chain links TRBV18 to TRBJ1-2, with a tentative D call TRBD1 (6 bases). Trimming left V 1 base short and J 0 bases short, with 9 bases between. There are 15 residues in the CDR3. The germline V gene has CDR1 KGHSH and CDR2 LQKENI. The chain's CDR3 is CASSPRTEANYGYTF. DNA of the CDR3: TGTGCCAGCTCACCACGGACAGAAGCTAACTATGGCTACACCTTC.

V is TRBV7-2 and J is TRBJ2-7; D gene unclear. The CDR3 is 14 residues long. The germline V and J ends were trimmed by 3 bases and 7 bases, with 16 bases remaining between them. Germline-derived CDR1 and CDR2 are SGHTA and FQGNSA. DNA of the CDR3: TGTGCCAGCAGCTTCAACAGAATCCCTCAGGAGCAGTACTTC. It yields the protein CASSFNRIPQEQYF. The whole variable domain, filled in from reference TRBV7-2 and TRBJ2-7, reads GAGVSQSPSNKVTEKGKDVELRCDPISGHTALYWYRQSLGQGLEFLIYFQGNSAPDKSGLPSDRFSAERTGGSVSTLTIQRTQQEDSAVYLCASSFNRIPQEQYFGPGTRLTVT.